These 22 T cell receptor beta chains were all obtained from the same sample, sequenced in a study of T-cell memory formation after mild COVID-19. A single record per CDR3 protein comes from TCRdb applying MiXCR to the 5' RACE reads. The sample lists approximately 150,000 distinct CDR3 sequences, 13% occurring once. The material sequenced was PBMCs or a T cell subset sorted from them (not recorded which). The receptors originated from a young man who had mild COVID-19 (a few samples of this study predate the infection). Cell type and time point are not known.

The J gene is TRBJ2-3, the V gene TRBV20-1, with 10 bases identical to TRBD2. The germline CDR1 and CDR2 sequences are DFQATT and SNEGSKA (reference sequence). The length of the CDR3 is 14 residues. Losses at the gene ends were 5 bases for V and 1 base for J; bases not matched to a gene: 3. This chain's CDR3 is CSAVGTSGTDTQYF. The CDR3, as DNA: TGCAGTGCTGTCGGGACTAGCGGCACAGATACGCAGTATTTT.

Only a few counts were recorded for this clonotype. The chain has TRBV18 and TRBJ2-7; the D is unclear. Per germline, CDR1 KGHSH and CDR2 LQKENI. The CDR3 runs 13 residues. The germline V and J ends were trimmed by 4 bases and 4 bases, with 11 bases remaining between them. CDR3 loop: CASSLKTDYEQYV. CDR3 DNA sequence: TGTGCCAGCTCACTTAAGACCGATTACGAGCAGTACGTC.

This clonotype was found many times. The chain uses TRBV10-3 and TRBJ1-2, with D perhaps matching TRBD1 (5 bases). Germline loops: CDR1 ENHRY, CDR2 SYGVKD. The CDR3 extends over 13 amino acids. The ends were cut back, 1 base at V and 4 bases at J, with 7 bases in the middle. The CDR3 DNA is TGTGCCATCAGTGAGTTAGGGACCTATGGCTACACCTTC. Amino acid sequence: CAISELGTYGYTF.

This clonotype was seen more than once but under ten times. The chain couples TRBV4-3 to TRBJ2-5, with a tentative D call TRBD1 (6 bases). V dropped 0 bases and J dropped 5 bases, with 19 bases sitting between them. CDR1 is LGHNA and CDR2 is YSLEER in the germline V gene. This CDR3 has 17 residues. The CDR3 region has the DNA TGCGCCAGCAGCCAAGATTACAGGGCGTGGCGGATGGAGACCCAGTACTTC. As protein: CASSQDYRAWRMETQYF.

This clonotype was seen more than once but under ten times. The V call is TRBV12-3 or TRBV12-4, the J call TRBJ2-5; a possible D gene is TRBD2 (5 bases). V lost 7 bases and J lost 0, with 12 bases in between. CDR3 length equals 14 residues. The CDR3 loop reads CASKTREYQETQYF. The CDR3 coding sequence is TGTGCCAGCAAAACTAGAGAATACCAAGAGACCCAGTACTTC.

The rearrangement links TRBV12-3 or TRBV12-4 to TRBJ1-2; tentative D call: TRBD1 (6 bases). CDR3 length: 13 amino acids. Deletions cut 6 bases from V and 2 bases from J, with 10 bases between. CDR3 in DNA: TGTGCCAGCAGGGGGACAACGAACTATGGCTACACCTTC. Translating gives CASRGTTNYGYTF.

The chain employs TRBV18 and TRBJ1-1; D gene unclear. Germline lookup yields CDR1 KGHSH and CDR2 LQKENI. V was shortened by 6 bases and J by 7 bases, with 15 bases between the two germline ends. The CDR3 has 13 amino acids. The CDR3 DNA reads as TGTGCCAGCTCGTTTTCCCTAGCAGATGAAGCTTTCTTT. This translates into CASSFSLADEAFF. The full variable domain, its missing parts supplied by reference TRBV18 and TRBJ1-1, is NAGVMQNPRHLVRRRGQEARLRCSPMKGHSHVYWYRQLPEEGLKFMVYLQKENIIDESGMPKERFSAEFPKEGPSILRIQQVVRGDSAAYFCASSFSLADEAFFGQGTRLTVV.

This clonotype was counted only a few times. The J gene is TRBJ1-5, the V gene TRBV5-1; no clear D. V gave up 4 bases and J gave up 2 bases, with 10 bases separating them. CDR3 size: 14 residues. The germline V gene has CDR1 SGHRS and CDR2 YFSETQ. CDR3 protein: CASSPGLGNQPQHF. CDR3 sequence (DNA): TGCGCCAGCAGCCCGGGATTGGGCAATCAGCCCCAGCATTTT.

This chain joins TRBV6-6 and TRBJ1-1; D remains unclear. Germline CDR1 is MNHNY and CDR2 is SVGAGI (reference sequence). The CDR3 has 13 residues. V lost 6 bases and J 4 bases, leaving 12 bases between the germline ends. The CDR3 spells CASSPRTITEAFF. CDR3 in DNA: TGTGCCAGCAGCCCGCGAACCATCACTGAAGCTTTCTTT.

This clonotype appeared a few times. J is TRBJ2-3 and V is TRBV4-3, with D perhaps TRBD2 (6 bases). CDR3 size: 15 residues. The germline V gene encodes CDR1 LGHNA and CDR2 YSLEER. V lost 5 bases and J lost 1, with 13 bases in between. The CDR3 reads CASSLGGDGTDTQYF. The CDR3 region has the DNA TGCGCCAGCAGCTTGGGGGGAGACGGCACAGATACGCAGTATTTT.

This clonotype was counted only a few times. DNA for the CDR3: TGTGCCAGCAGCTTCTACAGGGGTGGACAGCCCCAGCATTTT. Translating gives CASSFYRGGQPQHF. The V call is TRBV7-8, the J call TRBJ1-5, with 7 bases that match TRBD1. The length of the CDR3 is 14 residues. J lost 7 bases, V lost 3 bases, and 6 bases had no gene match. Germline V gene data show CDR1 as SGHVS and CDR2 as FQNEAQ.

The rearrangement uses TRBV7-2 and TRBJ2-7; D call uncertain. The CDR3 runs 15 residues. V was cut by 5 bases and J by 1 base, with 15 bases left in between. Germline CDR1 and CDR2: SGHTA and FQGNSA. The DNA for the CDR3 is TGTGCCAGCAGCCTAGGAGCGACGGGTTCCTACGAGCAGTACTTC. Residues: CASSLGATGSYEQYF.

This clonotype occurred a few times. V and J are TRBV14 and TRBJ2-2, with 8 bases matching TRBD1. Germline values: CDR1 SGHDN, CDR2 FVKESK. J gave up 3 bases and V 3 bases, and 3 bases lay outside the gene matches. The CDR3 runs 15 residues. CDR3 sequence reads: CASSQQGADTGELFF. CDR3 nucleotide sequence: TGTGCCAGCAGCCAGCAGGGGGCGGACACCGGGGAGCTGTTTTTT.

The table lists this clonotype with a few counts. The V and J genes are TRBV7-9 and TRBJ2-7; 9 bases align to TRBD1. J gave up 2 bases and V 5 bases, and 13 bases lay outside the gene matches. The germline CDR1 and CDR2 sequences are SEHNR and FQNEAQ (reference sequence). The CDR3 runs to 17 residues. CDR3: CASSPPRRTGDAYEQYF. The CDR3 DNA sequence: TGTGCCAGCAGCCCCCCCCGTCGGACAGGGGACGCCTACGAGCAGTACTTC. Variable domain in full (rest from reference TRBV7-9 and TRBJ2-7): DTGVSQNPRHKITKRGQNVTFRCDPISEHNRLYWYRQTLGQGPEFLTYFQNEAQLEKSRLLSDRFSAERPKGSFSTLEIQRTEQGDSAMYLCASSPPRRTGDAYEQYFGPGTRLTVT.

This clonotype was detected many times. This rearrangement joins TRBV12-3 or TRBV12-4 to TRBJ2-4, with a tentative D call TRBD1 (6 bases). This CDR3 is built from 14 residues. V gave up 1 base and J gave up 10 bases, with 14 bases separating them. In DNA form, the CDR3 reads TGTGCCAGCAGTTTAGATACAGGGCAGTGGATTCAGTACTTC. It codes for CASSLDTGQWIQYF.

V is TRBV20-1 and J is TRBJ2-7, with 7 nucleotides matching TRBD2. CDR1 and CDR2 from the germline V gene are DFQATT and SNEGSKA (reference sequence). V was pared by 1 base and J by 2 bases, with 5 bases of the junction left unmatched. The CDR3 has 14 residues. As DNA, the CDR3 is TGCAGTGCTAGAGGCGGGGGAACAACCTACGAGCAGTACTTC. Amino acids: CSARGGGTTYEQYF.

The gene calls are TRBV12-3 or TRBV12-4 and TRBJ1-4; D is possibly TRBD1 (6 bases). This CDR3 contains 13 residues. Trimming pared 1 base from V and 8 bases from J, leaving 8 bases between. CDR3 bases: TGTGCCAGCAGTTTAGGACAGGTAGAAAAACTGTTTTTT. It is translated as CASSLGQVEKLFF.

This chain links TRBV5-1 with TRBJ2-5, with unresolved D. This CDR3 has 16 residues. V lost 0 bases and J lost 1, with 13 bases in between. The germline V gene encodes CDR1 SGHRS and CDR2 YFSETQ. The CDR3 DNA is TGCGCCAGCAGCTTGGGCCCAGGAACAACCCAAGAGACCCAGTACTTC. This gives the protein CASSLGPGTTQETQYF.

The CDR3 region has the DNA TGTGCCAGCAGCGGACAGGGGGCCGACTATGGCTACACCTTC. Amino acid sequence: CASSGQGADYGYTF. V usage is TRBV2 and J usage is TRBJ1-2; 11 bases are a match to TRBD1. Germline lookup yields CDR1 SNHLY and CDR2 FYNNEI. This CDR3 has 14 amino acids. V lost 6 bases to trimming and J lost 3 bases; unmatched junction nucleotides: 3.

The chain is built from TRBV12-3 or TRBV12-4 and TRBJ2-4; 7 nucleotides match TRBD2. V dropped 5 bases and J dropped 3; count of bases not matched to a gene: 4. This CDR3 contains 14 residues. DNA for the CDR3: TGTGCCAGCAGTCCTAGCGGACTCAAAAACATTCAGTACTTC. Residues: CASSPSGLKNIQYF.

There are a few counts of this clonotype. V usage is TRBV28 and J usage is TRBJ1-3; the D gene is possibly TRBD1 (5 bases). The CDR3 has 15 residues. Trimming left V 1 base short and J 3 bases short, with 10 bases between. Germline V gives CDR1 MDHEN, CDR2 SYDVKM. This CDR3 is CASSLSGTGGNTIYF. CDR3 nucleotides: TGTGCCAGCAGTTTATCAGGGACTGGTGGAAACACCATATATTTT.

In its sample, this clonotype was seen a few times. The chain is built from TRBV20-1 and TRBJ2-5, with unresolved D. Germline lookup yields CDR1 DFQATT and CDR2 SNEGSKA (reference sequence). V was cut by 7 bases and J by 2 bases, with 11 bases left in between. The CDR3 sequence is 12 residues long. The CDR3 nucleotides read TGCAGTGGAGGTGAAAATCAAGAGACCCAGTACTTC. Translating gives CSGGENQETQYF.